One sample yielded the 23 T cell receptor beta chains listed below, sequenced in a study of T cell responses to AZD1222 COVID-19 vaccine. Method: immunoSEQ multiplex PCR; TCRdb's copy keeps in-frame clones and lacks some. Here the sample spans some 150,000 clones, over 90% being singletons. This sample comprised peripheral blood, obtained on day 0 of MenACWY control vaccination. These receptors were taken from an adult in good health.

This chain joins TRBV6-5 and TRBJ1-1; maybe TRBD1 (5 bases). This CDR3 comprises 13 residues. Germline V gene data show CDR1 as MNHEY and CDR2 as SVGAGI. The ends were cut back, 6 bases at V and 1 base at J, with 9 bases in the middle. This CDR3 is CASRMTANTEAFF. The CDR3 DNA is TGTGCCAGCAGAATGACAGCGAACACTGAAGCTTTCTTT.

V gene TRBV2 combines with J gene TRBJ1-1; the D gene is possibly TRBD1 (6 bases). Per the germline V gene, CDR1 is SNHLY and CDR2 is FYNNEI. V was trimmed by 2 bases and J by 2 bases, leaving 12 bases between them. This CDR3 contains 15 residues. CDR3 nucleotides: TGTGCCAGCAGTGAAAGGCAGGGGAGAAACACTGAAGCTTTCTTT. This translates into CASSERQGRNTEAFF.

The chain joins TRBV2 to TRBJ1-5, with D possibly being TRBD1 (5 bases). Trimming stripped 3 bases from V and 10 bases from J, with 16 bases between. CDR1 is SNHLY, CDR2 FYNNEI, per germline. The CDR3 is 14 amino acids. The CDR3 here is CASSEGTDFGPQHF. The CDR3 nucleotides are TGTGCCAGCAGTGAGGGGACCGACTTCGGACCCCAGCATTTT.

This sequence joins TRBV1 and TRBJ2-1; the table names TRBD2, a call not compared with the DNA. TRBV1 is recorded as a pseudogene. CDR3 size: 15 residues. CDR3 nucleotides: TGCACCAGCAGCGAACCGGGACTACGCTGCCATGAGCAGTTCTTC. Translation: CTSSEPGLRCHEQFF.

This chain joins TRBV19 and TRBJ1-5; D is undetermined. Trimming shortened V by 1 base and J by 0 bases, and 13 bases separated the two germline ends. The germline gives CDR1 LNHDA, CDR2 SQIVND (reference sequence). The CDR3 contains 17 residues. For the CDR3, the DNA is TGTGCCAGTAGTATAGGAAGGCTGAGATATAGCAATCAGCCCCAGCATTTT. This sequence encodes CASSIGRLRYSNQPQHF.

CDR3: CASSLQGARGQPQHF. Written as DNA, the CDR3 is TGCGCCAGCAGCTTGCAGGGGGCAAGGGGTCAGCCCCAGCATTTT. The V call is TRBV5-1, the J call TRBJ1-5, with TRBD1 matching over 8 bases. Germline V gives CDR1 SGHRS, CDR2 YFSETQ. The J segment lost 6 bases and the V segment lost 1 base, leaving 6 bases of the junction unmatched. The CDR3 contains 15 residues.

The J gene is TRBJ2-5, the V gene TRBV5-1; 7 bases map to TRBD2. Germline V gene lookup returns CDR1 SGHRS and CDR2 YFSETQ. Trimming cost V 4 bases and J 2 bases; bases outside gene matches: 5. There are 14 residues in the CDR3. CDR3 residues: CASSRGTIQETQYF. DNA of the CDR3: TGCGCCAGCAGCCGAGGGACTATACAAGAGACCCAGTACTTC. The whole variable domain, filled in from reference TRBV5-1 and TRBJ2-5, reads KAGVTQTPRYLIKTRGQQVTLSCSPISGHRSVSWYQQTPGQGLQFLFEYFSETQRNKGNFPGRFSGRQFSNSRSEMNVSTLELGDSALYLCASSRGTIQETQYFGPGTRLLVL.

The rearrangement uses TRBV28 and TRBJ1-4; D remains unclear. CDR1 is MDHEN, CDR2 SYDVKM, per germline. Trimming took off 4 bases at V and 0 bases at J, with 6 bases between the two ends. The CDR3 loop spans 14 amino acids. The CDR3 coding sequence is TGTGCCAGCAGTTATCCTGCAACTAATGAAAAACTGTTTTTT. This translates into CASSYPATNEKLFF.

Only a few counts were recorded for this clone. The rearrangement links TRBV6-2 or TRBV6-3 to TRBJ1-4; D is ambiguous. Trimming took off 6 bases at V and 8 bases at J, with 10 bases between the two ends. Germline values: CDR1 MNHEY, CDR2 SVGEGT. The length of the CDR3 is 12 residues. The CDR3 sequence: CASSPEEEKLFF. The CDR3 coding sequence is TGTGCCAGCAGCCCAGAGGAAGAAAAACTGTTTTTT.

This clone was observed a few times. The chain is built from TRBV13 and TRBJ1-4; 12 nucleotides agree with TRBD1. The J segment lost 3 bases and the V segment lost 5 bases, leaving 7 bases of the junction unmatched. Germline CDR1 reads PRHDT; CDR2 reads FYEKMQ (reference sequence). The CDR3 loop spans 17 amino acids. CDR3 bases: TGTGCCAGCAGCGAGGGACAGGGGGCGCTTGCTAATGAAAAACTGTTTTTT. Protein product: CASSEGQGALANEKLFF. Using reference TRBV13 and TRBJ1-4 for the parts outside the CDR3, the full variable domain is AAGVIQSPRHLIKEKRETATLKCYPIPRHDTVYWYQQGPGQDPQFLISFYEKMQSDKGSIPDRFSAQQFSDYHSELNMSSLELGDSALYFCASSEGQGALANEKLFFGSGTQLSVL.

The J gene is TRBJ2-2, the V gene TRBV24-1, with 9 bases fitting TRBD1. Germline V gene data show CDR1 as KGHDR and CDR2 as SFDVKD. The V segment lost 0 bases and the J segment 1 base; nucleotides outside the gene matches: 5. The CDR3 totals 18 residues. The CDR3, as DNA: TGTGCCACCAGTGATTTGCTCCCGGGACAGGGGAACACCGGGGAGCTGTTTTTT. It codes for CATSDLLPGQGNTGELFF.

The V call is TRBV6-2 or TRBV6-3, the J call TRBJ2-1, with D hard to call. This CDR3 is 15 amino acids long. From germline, CDR1 is MNHEY and CDR2 SVGEGT. Trimming cost V 5 bases and J 0 bases, with 11 bases left between them. In DNA, the CDR3 is TGTGCCAGCAGTCTACAGAGCTTCTCCTACAATGAGCAGTTCTTC. Its translation: CASSLQSFSYNEQFF.

This chain uses TRBV7-8 with TRBJ2-7; D might be TRBD2 (6 bases). This CDR3 region has 15 residues. Germline V gives CDR1 SGHVS, CDR2 FQNEAQ. The V and J ends lost 5 bases and 5 bases respectively, with 19 bases between them. The CDR3 reads CASSPGLTFGDEQYF. The CDR3 DNA sequence: TGTGCCAGCAGCCCGGGACTGACCTTCGGGGACGAGCAGTACTTC.

The chain employs TRBV2 and TRBJ1-2; D is unresolved. Germline-derived CDR1 and CDR2 are SNHLY and FYNNEI. CDR3 length: 14 amino acids. The ends were cut back, 4 bases at V and 2 bases at J, with 11 bases in the middle. CDR3 protein: CASSGHGLNYGYTF. For the CDR3, the DNA is TGTGCCAGCAGTGGTCACGGGCTCAACTATGGCTACACCTTC.

The rearrangement links TRBV3-1 (or the pseudogene TRBV3-2) to TRBJ1-2, with a tentative D call TRBD1 (6 bases). The ends were cut back, 6 bases at V and 3 bases at J, with 14 bases in the middle. The length of the CDR3 is 14 residues. Germline V gene data show CDR1 as LGHDT and CDR2 as YNNKEL (reference sequence). The CDR3 bases are TGTGCCAGCAGTATCAGGGGCGCGGACTATGGCTACACCTTC. Translated: CASSIRGADYGYTF.

The chain joins TRBV6-5 to TRBJ1-2; TRBD1 is a possible D gene (5 bases). The CDR3 has 14 amino acids. Germline V gene sequence: CDR1 MNHEY, CDR2 SVGAGI. Trimming took off 5 bases at V and 4 bases at J, with 14 bases between the two ends. Here the CDR3 DNA reads TGTGCCAGCAGTCCTGATCAGGGCGGCTATGGCTACACCTTC. Protein product: CASSPDQGGYGYTF.

The V and J genes are TRBV5-5 and TRBJ1-2, with D tentatively TRBD1 (5 bases). The CDR3 extends over 16 amino acids. With 5 bases removed from V and 0 bases from J, the gap between germline ends came to 17 bases. CDR1 is SGHKS and CDR2 is YYEKEE in the germline V gene (reference sequence). This CDR3 reads CASSPGGAFPNYGYTF. The CDR3 coding sequence is TGTGCCAGCAGTCCGGGAGGGGCATTTCCTAACTATGGCTACACCTTC. The full variable domain, with the rest looked up from reference TRBV5-5 and TRBJ1-2, is DAGVTQSPTHLIKTRGQQVTLRCSPISGHKSVSWYQQVLGQGPQFIFQYYEKEERGRGNFPDRFSARQFPNYSSELNVNALLLGDSALYLCASSPGGAFPNYGYTFGSGTRLTVV.

The chain couples TRBV5-1 to TRBJ1-1; 7 bases fit TRBD1. V was pared by 0 bases and J by 5 bases, with 13 bases of the junction left unmatched. There are 17 residues in the CDR3. The V gene's germline CDR1 is SGHRS and CDR2 YFSETQ. In nucleotides, the CDR3 is TGCGCCAGCAGCTTGGCCCGGACAGGTCGGAGGGGGACTGAAGCTTTCTTT. It codes for CASSLARTGRRGTEAFF.

V is TRBV10-2 and J is TRBJ1-1, with D unresolved. V dropped 7 bases and J dropped 3 bases, with 9 bases sitting between them. Germline CDR1 reads WSHSY; CDR2 reads SAAADI. The CDR3 length is 12 residues. The DNA of the CDR3 is TGCGCCAGCAAAGGTGCTGACACTGAAGCTTTCTTT. Protein: CASKGADTEAFF.

The chain is built from TRBV7-2 and TRBJ2-7, with 11 positions matching TRBD2. Germline V lookup: CDR1 SGHTA, CDR2 FQGNSA. The ends lost 5 bases at V and 3 bases at J; junction bases unmatched: 9. This CDR3 is built from 16 residues. The CDR3 reads CASSTHSGGALYEQYF. Here the CDR3 DNA reads TGTGCCAGCAGCACCCATAGCGGGGGGGCCCTCTACGAGCAGTACTTC.

The chain links TRBV11-3 to TRBJ2-1; perhaps TRBD2 as D (5 bases). The V gene's germline CDR1 is SGHNT and CDR2 YENEEA. The CDR3 extends over 14 amino acids. Trimming removed 2 bases from V and 10 bases from J, with 15 bases in between. The CDR3 bases are TGTGCCAGCAGCTTATATTCGGGGAGTAGGGAGCAGTTCTTC. Translated, it gives CASSLYSGSREQFF.

The chain has TRBV29-1 and TRBJ2-1; 7 bases are shared with TRBD2. The CDR3 is 14 residues long. The germline V gene has CDR1 SQVTM and CDR2 ANQGSEA. The V segment lost 8 bases and the J segment 4 bases; nucleotides outside the gene matches: 11. The CDR3 nucleotides read TGCAGCTATGAGACTAGCTGGATATACAATGAGCAGTTCTTC. The encoded protein is CSYETSWIYNEQFF.

J is TRBJ2-5 and V is TRBV6-2 or TRBV6-3, with 11 bases identical to TRBD2. The V and J ends lost 5 bases and 7 bases, in that order; junction bases with no gene match: 9. The V gene's germline CDR1 is MNHEY and CDR2 SVGEGT. The CDR3 has 15 residues. This CDR3 reads CASSPRGLAVGTQYF. CDR3 DNA sequence: TGTGCCAGCAGTCCACGGGGACTAGCGGTCGGGACCCAGTACTTC.